The 27 T cell receptor beta chains presented below share a single source sample, sequenced in a study of T cells in Graves' hyperthyroidism and ophthalmopathy. There were TCR beta CDR3 regions amplified from RNA transcripts. The primer set for the first-round RT-PCR of the TCR CDR3 was HTBI. TCRdb called the multiplex PCR reads again in MiXCR, with one record for every CDR3 protein. The sample has more than 350,000 distinct CDR3 sequences, roughly 15% seen once; the top ten hold under 25%. Sequenced: blood. The origin of the receptors is a woman aged 60-75 years with Graves' ophthalmopathy.

This chain connects TRBV3-1 to TRBJ1-1, with D perhaps matching TRBD1 (5 bases). Germline V gene lookup returns CDR1 LGHDT and CDR2 YNNKEL (reference sequence). CDR3 length: 15 amino acids. Between the trimmed V and J ends, which lost 4 bases and 5 bases, there was a span of 17 bases. The CDR3 here is CASSRSDRAGTEAFF. For the CDR3, the DNA is TGTGCCAGCAGCCGATCAGACAGAGCTGGAACTGAAGCTTTCTTT. Based on the CDR3 plus reference TRBV3-1 and TRBJ1-1, the full variable domain is DTAVSQTPKYLVTQMGNDKSIKCEQNLGHDTMYWYKQDSKKFLKIMFSYNNKELIINETVPNRFSPKSPDKAHLNLHINSLELGDSAVYFCASSRSDRAGTEAFFGQGTRLTVV.

This clonotype came up many times. This rearrangement joins TRBV5-6 to TRBJ2-5, with 7 bases that match TRBD1. Trimming took 4 bases from V and 2 from J; bases not matched to a gene: 5. The CDR3 consists of 14 residues. Germline lookup yields CDR1 SGHDT and CDR2 YYEEEE. CDR3 sequence (DNA): TGTGCCAGCAGCAAAGTCAGGGGGCAAGAGACCCAGTACTTC. The encoded protein is CASSKVRGQETQYF.

This clonotype has a handful of counts. In DNA form, the CDR3 reads TGTGCCAGCAGCCCCTGGACTAGCGGGAGGTACGAGCAGTACTTC. Protein sequence: CASSPWTSGRYEQYF. The chain joins TRBV3-1 to TRBJ2-7; 14 bases match TRBD2. CDR1 is LGHDT, CDR2 YNNKEL, per germline (reference sequence). CDR3 length: 15 amino acids. The ends lost 4 bases at V and 4 bases at J; junction bases unmatched: 3.

This clonotype was seen repeatedly, ten times or more. V gene TRBV7-9 combines with J gene TRBJ2-7; maybe TRBD1 (6 bases). V was clipped by 3 bases and J by 5 bases, with 20 bases between them. CDR1 and CDR2 from the germline V gene are SEHNR and FQNEAQ (reference sequence). The CDR3 loop spans 16 amino acids. The CDR3 DNA sequence: TGTGCCAGCAGCTTCCCGGACAGCCGGACAGAGCACGAGCAGTACTTC. It specifies CASSFPDSRTEHEQYF.

This clonotype was detected a few times. The chain links TRBV5-8 to TRBJ2-2, with D possibly TRBD2 on 5 matching bases. The germline V gene encodes CDR1 SGHTS and CDR2 YDEGEE. V lost 0 bases, J lost 3 bases, and 9 bases lay in between. The CDR3 sequence is 15 residues long. The CDR3 sequence: CASSLGTLYTGELFF. The CDR3 coding sequence is TGTGCCAGCAGCTTGGGGACTCTATACACCGGGGAGCTGTTTTTT.

A few counts support this clonotype. The CDR3 here is CASSPEPWDNSPLHF. Written as DNA, the CDR3 is TGTGCCAGCTCACCCGAGCCCTGGGATAATTCACCCCTCCACTTT. The J gene is TRBJ1-6, the V gene TRBV18; D gene uncertain. Germline V gene sequence: CDR1 KGHSH, CDR2 LQKENI. V lost 3 bases to trimming and J lost 5 bases, with 11 bases between them. This CDR3 region has 15 residues.

V usage is TRBV9 and J usage is TRBJ2-6, with D unresolved. The CDR3 length is 13 residues. Germline V gene lookup returns CDR1 SGDLS and CDR2 YYNGEE. The V end lost 3 bases, the J end lost 2 bases, and 3 bases lay between the germline ends. CDR3 amino acids: CASSAAGANVLTF. DNA for the CDR3: TGTGCCAGCAGCGCGGCTGGGGCCAACGTCCTGACTTTC.

In its sample, this clonotype was seen a few times. V and J are TRBV25-1 and TRBJ2-6, with 8 bases that match TRBD1. The J segment lost 0 bases and the V segment lost 5 bases, leaving 9 bases of the junction unmatched. The CDR3 length is 18 residues. Germline V CDR1 and CDR2: MGHDK, SYGVNS. The CDR3 region is CASSRAGQVVSGANVLTF. The CDR3 bases are TGTGCCAGCAGTAGGGCGGGACAGGTAGTCTCTGGGGCCAACGTCCTGACTTTC.

At least ten counts were recorded for this clonotype. CDR3 DNA sequence: TGTGCCAGCAGTCCGGATGAGCAGTTCTTC. Translating gives CASSPDEQFF. The chain uses TRBV28 and TRBJ2-1; D ambiguous. CDR1 is MDHEN and CDR2 is SYDVKM in the germline V gene. Trimming pared 5 bases from V and 8 bases from J, leaving 4 bases between. The CDR3 is made up of 10 amino acids.

This clonotype was recorded a few times. One junction end disagrees with the germline gene, perhaps due to a read error. The V and J genes are TRBV5-1 and TRBJ2-1; D possibly matches TRBD1 or TRBD2 (5 bases each). The germline V gene has CDR1 SGHRS and CDR2 YFSETQ. This CDR3 is built from 14 residues. This CDR3 is CAGSRSGQGNEQFF. The CDR3 DNA sequence: TGCGCCGGCAGCAGAAGCGGTCAGGGAAATGAGCAGTTCTTC.

This clonotype was counted only a few times. V usage is TRBV3-1 and J usage is TRBJ2-1, with TRBD2 matching over 7 bases. V shed 1 base and J 7 bases; nucleotides not matched to a gene: 13. The CDR3 extends over 17 amino acids. CDR1 and CDR2 (germline): LGHDT, YNNKEL (reference sequence). This CDR3 reads CASSQGISGHGVNEQFF. As DNA, the CDR3 is TGTGCCAGCAGCCAAGGGATTAGCGGGCATGGAGTAAATGAGCAGTTCTTC.

This clonotype was counted ten times or more. The J gene is TRBJ2-1, the V gene TRBV28, with TRBD1 as a possible D gene (6 bases). V was cut by 6 bases and J by 9 bases, with 12 bases left in between. The CDR3 sequence is 12 residues long. Germline V gives CDR1 MDHEN, CDR2 SYDVKM. The CDR3 here is CASRGAFGEQFF. The CDR3 region has the DNA TGTGCCAGCAGGGGGGCGTTTGGTGAGCAGTTCTTC. The complete variable domain, with remaining parts taken from reference TRBV28 and TRBJ2-1, reads DVKVTQSSRYLVKRTGEKVFLECVQDMDHENMFWYRQDPGLGLRLIYFSYDVKMKEKGDIPEGYSVSREKKERFSLILESASTNQTSMYLCASRGAFGEQFFGPGTRLTVL.

This clonotype was seen more than once but under ten times. J is TRBJ2-2 and V is TRBV7-3; 8 bases are a match to TRBD2. Per germline, CDR1 SGHTA and CDR2 FQGTGA. This CDR3 comprises 15 residues. V trimming: 1 base; J trimming: 5 bases; junction bases outside the gene matches: 3. CDR3 protein: CASSLNRGGTGELFF. The CDR3, as DNA: TGTGCCAGCAGCTTAAATCGGGGGGGGACCGGGGAGCTGTTTTTT.

This clonotype was seen many times. This rearrangement joins TRBV12-3 or TRBV12-4 to TRBJ2-1, with D perhaps matching TRBD1 or TRBD2 (5 bases each). V was clipped by 8 bases and J by 6 bases, with 17 bases between them. This CDR3 has 14 residues. As DNA, the CDR3 is TGTGCCAGCGGGGACCCACTACTATCCAATGAGCAGTTCTTC. Its translation: CASGDPLLSNEQFF.

In this sample, this clonotype turned up many times. The chain is built from TRBV20-1 and TRBJ2-1; 8 bases are shared with TRBD2. The CDR3 extends over 13 amino acids. CDR1 is DFQATT, CDR2 SNEGSKA, per germline (reference sequence). Losses at the gene ends were 8 bases for V and 9 bases for J; bases not matched to a gene: 12. The CDR3 region is CSTVAGQSVEQFF. The CDR3 DNA sequence: TGCAGTACCGTAGCGGGGCAATCGGTTGAGCAGTTCTTC.

This clonotype has only a few counts. The chain links TRBV9 to TRBJ2-2, with D possibly called TRBD1 or TRBD2 (5 bases each). The V gene's germline CDR1 is SGDLS and CDR2 YYNGEE. With 3 bases removed from V and 6 bases from J, the gap between germline ends came to 21 bases. The CDR3 has 17 residues. The CDR3 sequence is CASSARKQGNGAGELFF. The CDR3 DNA follows: TGTGCCAGCAGCGCAAGAAAGCAGGGAAACGGGGCCGGGGAGCTGTTTTTT.

This clonotype showed up many times. The chain carries TRBV7-9 and TRBJ1-1; maybe TRBD1 (6 bases). The germline V and J ends were trimmed by 2 bases and 10 bases, with 14 bases remaining between them. The CDR3 is made up of 13 amino acids. From germline, CDR1 is SEHNR and CDR2 FQNEAQ (reference sequence). The CDR3 spells CASSLRDTQGAFF. The CDR3 DNA reads TGTGCCAGCAGCTTAAGGGACACTCAAGGAGCTTTCTTT.

The sample holds many counts of this clonotype. This chain links TRBV27 with TRBJ1-5; D not resolved. This CDR3 contains 15 residues. Trimming stripped 8 bases from V and 2 bases from J, with 16 bases between. Per germline, CDR1 MNHEY and CDR2 SMNVEV (reference sequence). The CDR3 sequence is CASSPAEGRNQPQHF. CDR3 nucleotides: TGTGCCAGCTCCCCAGCAGAAGGGCGCAATCAGCCCCAGCATTTT.

This clonotype was observed at least ten times. The chain couples TRBV28 to TRBJ2-7; TRBD2 aligns across 10 bases. CDR1 and CDR2 from the germline V gene are MDHEN and SYDVKM. This CDR3 is built from 15 residues. V shed 5 bases, J shed 2 bases, and the junction held 6 bases outside the gene matches. CDR3 sequence: CASSTPGTSAYEQYF. DNA of the CDR3: TGTGCCAGCAGTACCCCCGGGACTAGCGCCTACGAGCAGTACTTC.

The J gene is TRBJ1-2, the V gene TRBV7-8; 9 positions match TRBD1. Germline lookup yields CDR1 SGHVS and CDR2 FQNEAQ. CDR3 length: 15 amino acids. The J segment lost 2 bases and the V segment lost 5 bases, leaving 6 bases of the junction unmatched. The CDR3 bases are TGTGCCAGCAGCCTCCGCGACAGGGGGAACTATGGCTACACCTTC. Amino acid sequence: CASSLRDRGNYGYTF.

Many counts were recorded for this clonotype. The rearrangement links TRBV28 to TRBJ2-7, with D perhaps matching TRBD2 (5 bases). The CDR3 is 12 amino acids. Per the germline V gene, CDR1 is MDHEN and CDR2 is SYDVKM. V lost 1 base and J 8 bases, leaving 9 bases between the germline ends. In nucleotides, the CDR3 is TGTGCCAGCAGTTTATCCACTAGGAAGCAGTACTTC. Amino acid sequence: CASSLSTRKQYF.

The table lists this clonotype with many counts. The V and J genes are TRBV12-3 or TRBV12-4 and TRBJ2-1; 8 bases are a match to TRBD2. After removal of 5 bases from V and 6 bases from J, the junction contained 6 bases not matched to a gene. The CDR3 has 14 residues. The CDR3, as DNA: TGTGCCAGCAGTCGAGCGGGAGTGGTCAATGAGCAGTTCTTC. Encoded protein: CASSRAGVVNEQFF.

This clonotype was counted many times. As DNA, the CDR3 is TGTGCCAGCAGTCCGACAGGGGGCTTATTTCAGGACACTGAAGCTTTCTTT. Translating it yields CASSPTGGLFQDTEAFF. The chain combines TRBV6-1 with TRBJ1-1; 10 bases fit TRBD1. The V segment lost 5 bases and the J segment 3 bases; nucleotides outside the gene matches: 12. The germline gives CDR1 MNHNS, CDR2 SASEGT. This CDR3 has 17 residues.

At least ten counts were recorded for this clonotype. V usage is TRBV20-1 and J usage is TRBJ1-3; no definite D call. Germline V CDR1 and CDR2: DFQATT, SNEGSKA (reference sequence). Trimming removed 0 bases at V and 9 bases at J, with 15 bases between. CDR3 length: 14 amino acids. DNA of the CDR3: TGCAGTGCTAGAGAAGGGAGAGCGCAAGGCACCATATATTTT. This encodes CSAREGRAQGTIYF.

This clonotype occurred a few times. This rearrangement joins TRBV6-2 or TRBV6-3 to TRBJ2-7; 8 positions match TRBD2. The CDR3 sequence is 13 residues long. After removal of 5 bases from V and 4 bases from J, the junction contained 4 bases not matched to a gene. Per germline, CDR1 MNHEY and CDR2 SVGEGT. The CDR3 is CASSREGWYEQYF. CDR3 in DNA: TGTGCCAGCAGTCGGGAGGGATGGTACGAGCAGTACTTC.

Only a few counts were recorded for this clonotype. The chain uses TRBV6-1 and TRBJ2-7; 7 bases line up with TRBD2. CDR1 and CDR2 from the germline V gene are MNHNS and SASEGT. V was clipped by 7 bases and J by 5 bases; unmatched bases: 2. This CDR3 comprises 11 residues. The CDR3 DNA reads as TGTGCCAGCACTCGGGGGGACGAGCAGTACTTC. The encoded protein is CASTRGDEQYF.

This clonotype has more than one count but fewer than ten. This chain joins TRBV7-6 and TRBJ2-3; perhaps TRBD2 as D (5 bases). Trimming took off 5 bases at V and 2 bases at J, with 17 bases between the two ends. CDR1 SGHVS and CDR2 FNYEAQ come from the germline V gene. CDR3 size: 16 residues. The CDR3 DNA reads TGTGCCAGCAGCCCGGCGGGCCTAGCCGTCACAGATACGCAGTATTTT. This gives the protein CASSPAGLAVTDTQYF. Based on the CDR3 plus reference TRBV7-6 and TRBJ2-3, the full variable domain is GAGVSQSPRYKVTKRGQDVALRCDPISGHVSLYWYRQALGQGPEFLTYFNYEAQQDKSGLPNDRFSAERPEGSISTLTIQRTEQRDSAMYRCASSPAGLAVTDTQYFGPGTRLTVL.